A single sample gave rise to the 17 T cell receptor beta chains below, sequenced in a study of Graves' ophthalmopathy and Graves' hyperthyroidism. Investigators amplified TCR beta CDR3 regions from RNA transcripts. HTBI-primed first-round RT-PCR preceded second-round multiplex PCR. TCRdb re-analysed the multiplex PCR reads in MiXCR, keeping a single row per CDR3 protein. The table includes approximately 210,000 distinct CDR3 sequences, approximately 21% detected once. The sequenced material came from peripheral blood. The receptors originated from a woman aged 45 to 65 with Graves' ophthalmopathy.

In its sample, this clonotype was seen a few times. The chain joins TRBV3-1 to TRBJ1-1; D perhaps matches TRBD1 (5 bases). There are 12 residues in the CDR3. V lost 1 base and J lost 11, with 11 bases in between. In germline, CDR1 is LGHDT, CDR2 YNNKEL (reference sequence). CDR3 sequence reads: CASSQAAGGAFF. In DNA, the CDR3 is TGTGCCAGCAGCCAAGCGGCCGGGGGGGCTTTCTTT.

The sample holds many counts of this clonotype. V and J are TRBV7-3 and TRBJ2-2, with unresolved D. Deletions cut 1 base from V and 3 bases from J, with 6 bases between. The CDR3 contains 14 residues. Germline V gene data show CDR1 as SGHTA and CDR2 as FQGTGA. CDR3 coding DNA: TGTGCCAGCAGCTTAAGTAGGGACACCGGGGAGCTGTTTTTT. It yields the protein CASSLSRDTGELFF. The full variable domain, its missing parts supplied by reference TRBV7-3 and TRBJ2-2, is GAGVSQTPSNKVTEKGKYVELRCDPISGHTALYWYRQSLGQGPEFLIYFQGTGAADDSGLPNDRFFAVRPEGSVSTLKIQRTERGDSAVYLCASSLSRDTGELFFGEGSRLTVL.

This clonotype turned up a few times. The V gene is TRBV11-2, the J gene TRBJ2-7; 13 positions agree with TRBD2. Germline V gene sequence: CDR1 SGHAT, CDR2 FQNNGV. V was pared by 6 bases and J by 0 bases, with 5 bases of the junction left unmatched. CDR3 length: 16 amino acids. For the CDR3, the DNA is TGTGCCAGCAGTCCGGGACTAGCGGGAAGCTCCTACGAGCAGTACTTC. The encoded protein is CASSPGLAGSSYEQYF.

This clonotype was seen at least ten times. This chain joins TRBV5-6 and TRBJ2-5; unclear D gene. The V end was cut by 2 bases, the J end by 4 bases, with 18 bases between. CDR1 is SGHDT and CDR2 is YYEEEE in the germline V gene. The CDR3 spans 16 residues. CDR3 region: CASSFFAGPMRETQYF. CDR3 coding DNA: TGTGCCAGCAGCTTCTTCGCCGGGCCCATGAGAGAGACCCAGTACTTC. The full variable domain, in which reference TRBV5-6 and TRBJ2-5 provide the parts outside the CDR3, is DAGVTQSPTHLIKTRGQQVTLRCSPKSGHDTVSWYQQALGQGPQFIFQYYEEEERQRGNFPDRFSGHQFPNYSSELNVNALLLGDSALYLCASSFFAGPMRETQYFGPGTRLLVL.

This clonotype was observed many times. The chain combines TRBV19 with TRBJ2-7; unclear D gene. Germline V gene sequence: CDR1 LNHDA, CDR2 SQIVND (reference sequence). There are 9 residues in the CDR3. V shed 11 bases and J shed 6 bases, with 8 bases lying between them. CDR3 bases: TGTGCCCCCCCAGGCGAGCAGTACTTC. This codes for CAPPGEQYF.

The V call is TRBV5-1, the J call TRBJ2-2; D uncertain. V shed 0 bases and J shed 6 bases, with 9 bases lying between them. This CDR3 comprises 14 residues. Germline assignment: CDR1 SGHRS and CDR2 YFSETQ. Written as DNA, the CDR3 is TGCGCCAGCAGCTTGGAGAAGGGTCCCGGGGAGCTGTTTTTT. Encoded protein: CASSLEKGPGELFF. Supplemented by reference TRBV5-1 and TRBJ2-2, the full variable domain reads KAGVTQTPRYLIKTRGQQVTLSCSPISGHRSVSWYQQTPGQGLQFLFEYFSETQRNKGNFPGRFSGRQFSNSRSEMNVSTLELGDSALYLCASSLEKGPGELFFGEGSRLTVL.

This clonotype was observed many times. This chain joins TRBV5-1 and TRBJ2-7; D is perhaps TRBD1 (5 bases). The CDR3 is 17 residues long. Between the trimmed V and J ends, which lost 4 bases and 0 bases, there was a span of 20 bases. Germline V gene sequence: CDR1 SGHRS, CDR2 YFSETQ. The CDR3 protein is CASSLTLGQSSSYEQYF. CDR3 bases: TGCGCCAGCAGCCTGACTTTGGGGCAGTCCAGCTCCTACGAGCAGTACTTC.

This clonotype was observed many times. The V gene is TRBV7-2, the J gene TRBJ1-5; no clear D gene. Germline-derived CDR1 and CDR2 are SGHTA and FQGNSA. Trimming left V 1 base short and J 6 bases short, with 7 bases between. The CDR3 is 13 residues long. CDR3 nucleotides: TGTGCCAGCAGCTTAGACCCCACTCAGCCCCAGCATTTT. Amino acids: CASSLDPTQPQHF. Using reference TRBV7-2 and TRBJ1-5 for the parts outside the CDR3, the full variable domain is GAGVSQSPSNKVTEKGKDVELRCDPISGHTALYWYRQSLGQGLEFLIYFQGNSAPDKSGLPSDRFSAERTGGSVSTLTIQRTQQEDSAVYLCASSLDPTQPQHFGDGTRLSIL.

Turning to this clonotype: Sequence at one end of the junction differs from germline and may be a read error. The chain combines TRBV5-1 with TRBJ2-7; D is uncertain. The CDR3 spans 13 residues. Germline CDR1 and CDR2: SGHRS and YFSETQ. CDR3 region: CASSLAGVYEHYF. Written as DNA, the CDR3 is TGCGCCAGCAGCTTGGCCGGAGTCTACGAGCATTACTTC.

Ten or more counts support this clonotype. The chain employs TRBV12-3 or TRBV12-4 and TRBJ2-2; TRBD2 is a possible D gene (6 bases). This CDR3 has 16 residues. With 4 bases removed from V and 0 bases from J, the gap between germline ends came to 12 bases. The CDR3 is CASSSTSSTNTGELFF. Here the CDR3 DNA reads TGTGCCAGCAGTTCCACTAGCAGCACGAACACCGGGGAGCTGTTTTTT.

This clonotype was counted between two and nine times. This chain links TRBV2 with TRBJ2-5; 10 nucleotides line up with TRBD2. Per the germline V gene, CDR1 is SNHLY and CDR2 is FYNNEI. V gave up 5 bases and J gave up 4 bases; unmatched junction bases: 7. This CDR3 has 15 residues. The CDR3 nucleotides read TGTGCCAGCAGTTTACTAGCGGGAACGGGAGAGACCCAGTACTTC. Translated, it gives CASSLLAGTGETQYF.

The chain employs TRBV12-5 and TRBJ2-7; TRBD1 might be the D (6 bases). V dropped 5 bases and J dropped 5 bases, with 19 bases sitting between them. This CDR3 spans 15 amino acids. The germline CDR1 and CDR2 sequences are LGHNT and FRNRAP. The CDR3 reads CASGKRSGTTHEQYF. The CDR3 DNA sequence: TGTGCTAGTGGTAAACGCTCCGGGACAACCCACGAGCAGTACTTC. Full variable domain (remainder filled in from reference TRBV12-5 and TRBJ2-7): DARVTQTPRHKVTEMGQEVTMRCQPILGHNTVFWYRQTMMQGLELLAYFRNRAPLDDSGMPKDRFSAEMPDATLATLKIQPSEPRDSAVYFCASGKRSGTTHEQYFGPGTRLTVT.

This clonotype was observed many times. The chain joins TRBV19 to TRBJ2-2, with D unclear. Trimming removed 2 bases at V and 4 bases at J, with 8 bases between. CDR3 length: 14 amino acids. Germline V gene sequence: CDR1 LNHDA, CDR2 SQIVND (reference sequence). The CDR3 bases are TGTGCCAGTAGTATATCGGGCCTCACCGGGGAGCTGTTTTTT. It specifies CASSISGLTGELFF.

A few counts support this clonotype. V and J are TRBV2 and TRBJ1-4; weak D call: TRBD1 (5 bases). The V gene lost 6 bases and the J gene lost 0 bases, with 11 bases spanning the gap. The CDR3 consists of 15 residues. Looked up from germline, CDR1 is SNHLY and CDR2 is FYNNEI. The CDR3 DNA sequence: TGTGCCAGCAGAGGCGGACAAGCAACTAATGAAAAACTGTTTTTT. It specifies CASRGGQATNEKLFF.

CDR3 sequence reads: CASSGQTPYEQYF. For the CDR3, the DNA is TGTGCCAGCAGTGGACAGACACCCTACGAGCAGTACTTC. This chain joins TRBV12-3 or TRBV12-4 and TRBJ2-7; D may be TRBD1 (6 bases). This CDR3 is built from 13 residues. Trimming took off 5 bases at V and 2 bases at J, with 10 bases between the two ends.

V usage is TRBV18 and J usage is TRBJ2-5; D perhaps matches TRBD1 (6 bases). V was shortened by 3 bases and J by 3 bases, with 11 bases between the two germline ends. Germline CDR1 KGHSH, CDR2 LQKENI. This CDR3 contains 14 residues. The CDR3 spells CASSPLNREETQYF. Written as DNA, the CDR3 is TGTGCCAGCTCACCGTTGAACAGGGAAGAGACCCAGTACTTC.

The rearrangement uses TRBV3-1 and TRBJ2-7, with 11 bases that match TRBD2. Germline V lookup: CDR1 LGHDT, CDR2 YNNKEL (reference sequence). This CDR3 is built from 15 residues. V dropped 1 base and J dropped 9; count of bases not matched to a gene: 8. This chain's CDR3 is CASSQVGLAGGVQYF. The CDR3 nucleotides are TGTGCCAGCAGCCAAGTTGGTCTAGCGGGAGGTGTGCAGTACTTC.